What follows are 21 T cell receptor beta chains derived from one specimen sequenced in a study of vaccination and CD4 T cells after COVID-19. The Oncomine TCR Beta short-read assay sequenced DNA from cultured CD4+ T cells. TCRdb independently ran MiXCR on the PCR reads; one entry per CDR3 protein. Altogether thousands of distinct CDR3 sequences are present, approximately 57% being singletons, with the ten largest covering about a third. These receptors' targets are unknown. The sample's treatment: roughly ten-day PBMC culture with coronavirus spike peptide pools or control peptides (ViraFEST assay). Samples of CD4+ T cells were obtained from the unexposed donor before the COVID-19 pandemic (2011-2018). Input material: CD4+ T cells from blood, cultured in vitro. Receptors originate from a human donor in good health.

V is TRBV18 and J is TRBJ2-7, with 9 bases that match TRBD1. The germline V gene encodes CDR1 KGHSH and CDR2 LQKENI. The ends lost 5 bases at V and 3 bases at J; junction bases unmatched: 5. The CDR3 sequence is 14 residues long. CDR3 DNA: TGTGCCAGCTCAATACAGGGGGCGAACTACGAGCAGTACTTC. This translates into CASSIQGANYEQYF.

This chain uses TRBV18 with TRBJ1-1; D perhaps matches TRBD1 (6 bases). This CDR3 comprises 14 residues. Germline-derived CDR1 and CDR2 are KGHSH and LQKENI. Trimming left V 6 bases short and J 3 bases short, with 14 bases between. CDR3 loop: CASSQQGSDTEAFF. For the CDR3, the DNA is TGTGCCAGCTCTCAACAGGGATCGGACACTGAAGCTTTCTTT.

The CDR3 DNA is TGTGCCATCAGTGGTACCTACGAGCAGTACTTC. Amino acid sequence: CAISGTYEQYF. The V call is TRBV10-3, the J call TRBJ2-7; no clear D gene. The CDR3 loop spans 11 amino acids. The germline V and J ends were trimmed by 4 bases and 2 bases, with 3 bases remaining between them. Germline V gene lookup returns CDR1 ENHRY and CDR2 SYGVKD.

This CDR3 is CASSSRLGPRDEQFF. Written as DNA, the CDR3 is TGTGCCAGCAGTTCGCGACTCGGGCCCCGAGATGAGCAGTTCTTC. This chain joins TRBV6-2 or TRBV6-3 and TRBJ2-1; D gene uncertain. This CDR3 contains 15 residues. V was trimmed by 4 bases and J by 8 bases, leaving 18 bases between them. Germline V gives CDR1 MNHEY, CDR2 SVGEGT.

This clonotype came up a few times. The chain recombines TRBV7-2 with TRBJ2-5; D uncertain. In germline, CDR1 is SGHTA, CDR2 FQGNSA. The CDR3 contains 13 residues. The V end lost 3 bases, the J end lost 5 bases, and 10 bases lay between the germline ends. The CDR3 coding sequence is TGTGCCAGCAGCTTTTGGATTGGGGAGACCCAGTACTTC. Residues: CASSFWIGETQYF.

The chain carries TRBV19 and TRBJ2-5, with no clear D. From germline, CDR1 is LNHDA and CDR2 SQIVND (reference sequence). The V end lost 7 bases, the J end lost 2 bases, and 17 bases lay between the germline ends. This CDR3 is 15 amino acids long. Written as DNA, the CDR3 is TGTGCCAGTACCAACCCATCGTGGGGACAAGAGACCCAGTACTTC. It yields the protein CASTNPSWGQETQYF.

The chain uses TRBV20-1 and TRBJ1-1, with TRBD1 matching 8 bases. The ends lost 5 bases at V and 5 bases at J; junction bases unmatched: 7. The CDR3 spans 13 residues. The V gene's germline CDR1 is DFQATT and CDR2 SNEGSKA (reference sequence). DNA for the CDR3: TGCAGTGCTCGCAGGGGGCGTAGAACTGAAGCTTTCTTT. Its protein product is CSARRGRRTEAFF.

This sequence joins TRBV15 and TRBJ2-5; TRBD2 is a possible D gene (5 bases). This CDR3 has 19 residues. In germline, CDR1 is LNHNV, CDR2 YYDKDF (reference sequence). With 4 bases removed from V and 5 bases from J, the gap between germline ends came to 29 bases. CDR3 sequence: CATSTNPPGGSEVGETQYF. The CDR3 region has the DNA TGTGCCACCAGCACAAACCCCCCCGGCGGTAGCGAGGTAGGGGAGACCCAGTACTTC.

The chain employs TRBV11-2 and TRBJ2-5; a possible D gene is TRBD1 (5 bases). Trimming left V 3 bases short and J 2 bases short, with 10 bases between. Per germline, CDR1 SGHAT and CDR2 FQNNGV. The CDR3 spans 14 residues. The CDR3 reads CASSFPTEQETQYF. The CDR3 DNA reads TGTGCCAGCAGCTTTCCGACAGAACAAGAGACCCAGTACTTC. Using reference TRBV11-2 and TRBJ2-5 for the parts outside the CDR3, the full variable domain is EAGVAQSPRYKIIEKRQSVAFWCNPISGHATLYWYQQILGQGPKLLIQFQNNGVVDDSQLPKDRFSAERLKGVDSTLKIQPAKLEDSAVYLCASSFPTEQETQYFGPGTRLLVL.

CDR3 nucleotides: TGTGCCAGCGCCAGGGGGGGGACAGGGAGCTCCTACGAGCAGTACTTC. It specifies CASARGGTGSSYEQYF. This rearrangement joins TRBV6-2 or TRBV6-3 to TRBJ2-7, with TRBD1 matching 9 bases. The CDR3 runs to 16 residues. V lost 8 bases, J lost 0 bases, and 11 bases stayed unmatched. The germline gives CDR1 MNHEY, CDR2 SVGEGT.

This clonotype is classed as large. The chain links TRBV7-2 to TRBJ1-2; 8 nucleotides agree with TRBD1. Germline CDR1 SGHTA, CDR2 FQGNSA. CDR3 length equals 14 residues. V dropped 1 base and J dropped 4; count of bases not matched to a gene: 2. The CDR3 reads CASSLEQGGYGYTF. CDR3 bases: TGTGCCAGCAGCTTAGAACAGGGGGGCTATGGCTACACCTTC. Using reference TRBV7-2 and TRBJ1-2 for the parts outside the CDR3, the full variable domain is GAGVSQSPSNKVTEKGKDVELRCDPISGHTALYWYRQSLGQGLEFLIYFQGNSAPDKSGLPSDRFSAERTGGSVSTLTIQRTQQEDSAVYLCASSLEQGGYGYTFGSGTRLTVV.

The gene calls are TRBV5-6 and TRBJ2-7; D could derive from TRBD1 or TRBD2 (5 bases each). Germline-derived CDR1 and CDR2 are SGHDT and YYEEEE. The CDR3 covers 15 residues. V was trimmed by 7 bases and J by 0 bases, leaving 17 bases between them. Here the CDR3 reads CASGGPGAHSYEQYF. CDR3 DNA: TGTGCCAGCGGGGGACCTGGAGCGCACTCCTACGAGCAGTACTTC. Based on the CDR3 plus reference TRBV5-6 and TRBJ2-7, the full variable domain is DAGVTQSPTHLIKTRGQQVTLRCSPKSGHDTVSWYQQALGQGPQFIFQYYEEEERQRGNFPDRFSGHQFPNYSSELNVNALLLGDSALYLCASGGPGAHSYEQYFGPGTRLTVT.

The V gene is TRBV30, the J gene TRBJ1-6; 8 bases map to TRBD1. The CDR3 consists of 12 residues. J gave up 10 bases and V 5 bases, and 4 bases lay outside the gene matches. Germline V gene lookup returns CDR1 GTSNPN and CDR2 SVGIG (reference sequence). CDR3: CAWGQGTSPLHF. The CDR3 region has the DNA TGTGCCTGGGGACAGGGAACCTCACCCCTCCACTTT.

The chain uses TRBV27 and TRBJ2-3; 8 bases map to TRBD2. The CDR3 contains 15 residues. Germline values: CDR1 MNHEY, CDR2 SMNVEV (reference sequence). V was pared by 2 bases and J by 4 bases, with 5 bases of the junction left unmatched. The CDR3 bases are TGTGCCAGCAGTTTAAACGGGAGGGCCCCAGATACGCAGTATTTT. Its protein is CASSLNGRAPDTQYF.

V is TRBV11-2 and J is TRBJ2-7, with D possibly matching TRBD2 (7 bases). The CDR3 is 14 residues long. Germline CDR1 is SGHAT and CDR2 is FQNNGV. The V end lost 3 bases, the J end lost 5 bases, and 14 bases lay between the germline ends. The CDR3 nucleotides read TGTGCCAGCAGCTTCTCACGGGGGGCTAACGAGCAGTACTTC. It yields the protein CASSFSRGANEQYF.

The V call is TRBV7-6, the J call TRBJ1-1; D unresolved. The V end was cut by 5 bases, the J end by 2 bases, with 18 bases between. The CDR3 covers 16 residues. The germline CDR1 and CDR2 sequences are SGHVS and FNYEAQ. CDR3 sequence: CASSPQRTDGNTEAFF. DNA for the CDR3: TGTGCCAGCAGCCCACAGAGGACCGACGGAAACACTGAAGCTTTCTTT. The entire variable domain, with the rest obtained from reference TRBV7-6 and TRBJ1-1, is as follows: GAGVSQSPRYKVTKRGQDVALRCDPISGHVSLYWYRQALGQGPEFLTYFNYEAQQDKSGLPNDRFSAERPEGSISTLTIQRTEQRDSAMYRCASSPQRTDGNTEAFFGQGTRLTVV.

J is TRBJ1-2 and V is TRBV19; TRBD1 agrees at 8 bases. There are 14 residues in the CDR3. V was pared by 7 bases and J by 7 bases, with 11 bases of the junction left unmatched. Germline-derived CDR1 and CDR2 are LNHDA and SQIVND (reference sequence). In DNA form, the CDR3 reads TGTGCCAGTACCCCCTTAGGGACAGGTGGTGGCTACACCTTC. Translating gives CASTPLGTGGGYTF.

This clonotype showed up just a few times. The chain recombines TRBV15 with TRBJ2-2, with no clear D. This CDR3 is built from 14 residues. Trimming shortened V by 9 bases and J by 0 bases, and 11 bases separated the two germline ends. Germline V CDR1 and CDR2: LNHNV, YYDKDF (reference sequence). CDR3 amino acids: CATNVGSNTGELFF. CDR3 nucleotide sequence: TGTGCCACTAATGTAGGGTCGAACACCGGGGAGCTGTTTTTT.

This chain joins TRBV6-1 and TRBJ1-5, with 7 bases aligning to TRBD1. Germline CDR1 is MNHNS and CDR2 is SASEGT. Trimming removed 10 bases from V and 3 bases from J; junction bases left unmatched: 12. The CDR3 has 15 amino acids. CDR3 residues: CATQSGQGVNQPQHF. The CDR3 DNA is TGTGCCACCCAGTCAGGGCAGGGGGTCAATCAGCCCCAGCATTTT.

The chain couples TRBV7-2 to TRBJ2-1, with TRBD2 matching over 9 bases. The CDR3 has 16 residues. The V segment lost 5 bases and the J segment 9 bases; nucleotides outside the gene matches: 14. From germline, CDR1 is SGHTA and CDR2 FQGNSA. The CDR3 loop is CASSNFGGRAGGEQFF. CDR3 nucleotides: TGTGCCAGCAGCAACTTCGGCGGGAGGGCTGGTGGTGAGCAGTTCTTC.

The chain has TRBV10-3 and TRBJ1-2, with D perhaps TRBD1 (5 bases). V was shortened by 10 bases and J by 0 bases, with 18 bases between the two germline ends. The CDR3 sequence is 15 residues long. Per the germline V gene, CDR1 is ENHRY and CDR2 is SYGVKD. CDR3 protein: CATRPERGANYGYTF. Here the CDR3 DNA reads TGTGCCACCCGACCAGAGAGAGGGGCTAACTATGGCTACACCTTC.